This passage covers 2 T cell receptor beta chains from one sample sequenced in a study of cytomegalovirus exposure and HLA in healthy donors. PCR used 60 Vbeta primers and 13 Jbeta primers. The assay was immunoSEQ multiplex PCR, and TCRdb's table has in-frame clones only and misses some. Of around 140,000 clones in the sample, about 80% were seen once. The sequencing sample was made of PBMCs. These receptors were collected from a woman in her sixties or seventies in good health and CMV-seropositive.

This chain uses TRBV5-1 with TRBJ1-1; the D gene is possibly TRBD1 (6 bases). Trimming pared 2 bases from V and 3 bases from J, leaving 11 bases between. There are 14 residues in the CDR3. In germline, CDR1 is SGHRS, CDR2 YFSETQ. The CDR3: CASSLGTGYTEAFF. DNA of the CDR3: TGCGCCAGCAGCTTAGGCACAGGGTACACTGAAGCTTTCTTT.

The chain is built from TRBV7-9 and TRBJ1-4, with unresolved D. Between the trimmed V and J ends, which lost 3 bases and 0 bases, there was a span of 14 bases. The CDR3 contains 17 residues. Germline CDR1 and CDR2: SEHNR and FQNEAQ (reference sequence). The CDR3 DNA reads TGTGCCAGCAGCTTTTTCGGGTACCCCCCAACTAATGAAAAACTGTTTTTT. Amino acid sequence: CASSFFGYPPTNEKLFF.